This T cell receptor (beta chain) is drawn from a study of blood T cell repertoires in COVID-19. Using immunoSEQ multiplex PCR, the repertoire was profiled, and TCRdb retains in-frame clones only, with some absent. This table holds 250,000 to 300,000 clones, around 84% found once. Clinical histories supplied by participants themselves formed the basis of cohort assignment. Germline V CDR1 and CDR2: SGDLS, YYNGEE. J gave up 0 bases and V 6 bases, and 6 bases lay outside the gene matches. This CDR3 has 16 residues. This clone was picked up a small number of times. The clonotype comes from a man between 25 and 39 years old with acute COVID-19. The V call is TRBV9, the J call TRBJ2-3; 11 bases map to TRBD2. Specimen: PBMCs or T cells enriched from blood (not recorded which). The CDR3 loop reads CASKTTSGGSTDTQYF. The CDR3 DNA reads TGTGCCAGCAAAACAACTAGCGGGGGTAGCACAGATACGCAGTATTTT.